The next 15 T cell receptor beta chains were all read from a single sample in a study of blood T cell repertoires in COVID-19. Produced via immunoSEQ multiplex PCR; TCRdb's table is partial and in-frame only. The sample contains under 200,000 clones, roughly nine tenths of which appear only once. The specimen sequenced was peripheral blood. These receptors were obtained from a woman in her sixties or seventies with acute or convalescent COVID-19.

V usage is TRBV5-5 and J usage is TRBJ1-1; 7 bases fit TRBD1. Germline loops: CDR1 SGHKS, CDR2 YYEKEE (reference sequence). The CDR3 is 13 amino acids. Trimming took 4 bases from V and 3 from J; bases not matched to a gene: 3. CDR3 sequence (DNA): TGTGCCAGCAGCAATGACAGGGACACTGAAGCTTTCTTT. Its translation: CASSNDRDTEAFF.

J is TRBJ2-7 and V is TRBV27; 9 positions match TRBD2. The V segment lost 4 bases and the J segment 2 bases; nucleotides outside the gene matches: 6. There are 15 residues in the CDR3. From germline, CDR1 is MNHEY and CDR2 SMNVEV (reference sequence). The DNA for the CDR3 is TGTGCCAGCAGTTCTTGGACTAGCGACCCCTACGAGCAGTACTTC. Its protein product is CASSSWTSDPYEQYF.

The chain links TRBV4-1 to TRBJ1-6; D not resolved. The CDR3 loop spans 14 amino acids. Per germline, CDR1 MGHRA and CDR2 YSYEKL. With 0 bases removed from V and 7 bases from J, the gap between germline ends came to 7 bases. The chain's CDR3 is CASSQESENSPLHF. CDR3 DNA: TGCGCCAGCAGCCAAGAGTCGGAGAATTCACCCCTCCACTTT.

The rearrangement joins TRBV2 to TRBJ1-5; 9 nucleotides line up with TRBD1. Germline V gives CDR1 SNHLY, CDR2 FYNNEI. With 5 bases clipped from V and 7 bases from J, the junction kept 3 bases outside the gene matches. The CDR3 covers 13 residues. The CDR3 is CASSLQGAQPQHF. As DNA, the CDR3 is TGTGCCAGCAGTTTACAGGGGGCACAGCCCCAGCATTTT.

The chain employs TRBV7-9 and TRBJ2-2; possibly TRBD1 for D (6 bases). From germline, CDR1 is SEHNR and CDR2 FQNEAQ (reference sequence). The CDR3 contains 15 residues. V dropped 5 bases and J dropped 2 bases, with 12 bases sitting between them. Here the CDR3 DNA reads TGTGCCAGCAGCCCGGGACATACAAACACCGGGGAGCTGTTTTTT. Its protein is CASSPGHTNTGELFF.

The rearrangement joins TRBV18 to TRBJ2-5; possible D gene TRBD2, 5 bases. Trimming left V 3 bases short and J 5 bases short, with 22 bases between. The CDR3 loop spans 17 amino acids. CDR1 is KGHSH, CDR2 LQKENI, per germline. The CDR3 region is CASSPADLLSGSETQYF. Here the CDR3 DNA reads TGTGCCAGCTCACCGGCCGACTTGTTATCGGGGTCGGAGACCCAGTACTTC.

The chain recombines TRBV28 with TRBJ2-7; 12 nucleotides match TRBD2. The CDR3 length is 16 residues. Per the germline V gene, CDR1 is MDHEN and CDR2 is SYDVKM. V trimming: 5 bases; J trimming: 0 bases; junction bases outside the gene matches: 5. This chain's CDR3 is CASSQPGLAGSYEQYF. For the CDR3, the DNA is TGTGCCAGCAGTCAACCGGGACTAGCGGGCTCCTACGAGCAGTACTTC.

This clone turned up a few times. The chain joins TRBV7-2 to TRBJ2-1; 7 nucleotides match TRBD1. CDR1 and CDR2 (germline): SGHTA, FQGNSA. CDR3 length equals 15 residues. V trimming: 3 bases; J trimming: 2 bases; junction bases outside the gene matches: 4. The CDR3 DNA reads as TGTGCCAGCAGCTTCGACAGGGATCCCTACAATGAGCAGTTCTTC. Translating it yields CASSFDRDPYNEQFF. The full variable domain, rest sourced from reference TRBV7-2 and TRBJ2-1, is GAGVSQSPSNKVTEKGKDVELRCDPISGHTALYWYRQSLGQGLEFLIYFQGNSAPDKSGLPSDRFSAERTGGSVSTLTIQRTQQEDSAVYLCASSFDRDPYNEQFFGPGTRLTVL.

Only one count was recorded for this clone. The gene calls are TRBV7-8 and TRBJ2-1; TRBD2 matches at 11 bases. CDR3 size: 17 residues. Germline lookup yields CDR1 SGHVS and CDR2 FQNEAQ. Losses at the gene ends were 3 bases for V and 0 bases for J; bases not matched to a gene: 4. The CDR3 reads CASSFGTSGSSYNEQFF. In DNA form, the CDR3 reads TGTGCCAGCAGCTTCGGGACTAGCGGAAGCTCCTACAATGAGCAGTTCTTC.

The chain carries TRBV7-2 and TRBJ2-7, with 16 bases matching TRBD2. Trimming at V came to 8 bases and at J to 4 bases, leaving 8 bases not matched to a gene. This CDR3 comprises 16 residues. The germline gives CDR1 SGHTA, CDR2 FQGNSA. The CDR3 DNA reads as TGTGCCAGCGGATGGGGACTAGCGGGAGGGGGGTACGAGCAGTACTTC. Translating it yields CASGWGLAGGGYEQYF.

This clone was detected a few times. This chain links TRBV7-9 with TRBJ1-2, with D possibly being TRBD1 (5 bases). The CDR3 totals 12 residues. Between the trimmed V and J ends, which lost 6 bases and 3 bases, there was a span of 8 bases. Germline lookup yields CDR1 SEHNR and CDR2 FQNEAQ (reference sequence). The CDR3: CASRKQDYGYTF. CDR3 nucleotides: TGTGCCAGCAGGAAACAGGACTATGGCTACACCTTC.

The gene calls are TRBV6-2 or TRBV6-3 and TRBJ2-7; weak D call: TRBD2 (7 bases). Per the germline V gene, CDR1 is MNHEY and CDR2 is SVGEGT. CDR3 size: 14 residues. V dropped 5 bases and J dropped 4 bases, with 15 bases sitting between them. CDR3 amino acids: CASSRPGGGYEQYF. The CDR3 DNA is TGTGCCAGCAGTCGCCCGGGGGGCGGTTACGAGCAGTACTTC.

The chain recombines TRBV15 with TRBJ1-3; 9 nucleotides match TRBD1. J was trimmed by 3 bases and V by 1 base; bases with no gene match: 7. Germline V CDR1 and CDR2: LNHNV, YYDKDF (reference sequence). The length of the CDR3 is 17 residues. CDR3 bases: TGTGCCACCAGCAGAGGTACAGGGGGCGCGAGTGGAAACACCATATATTTT. Translating gives CATSRGTGGASGNTIYF.

J is TRBJ2-1 and V is TRBV28, with 13 bases aligning to TRBD2. The germline V gene encodes CDR1 MDHEN and CDR2 SYDVKM. The ends lost 6 bases at V and 6 bases at J; junction bases unmatched: 5. This CDR3 is 15 amino acids long. For the CDR3, the DNA is TGTGCCAGCAGAACCGGGACTAGCGGGGTCAATGAGCAGTTCTTC. Amino acid sequence: CASRTGTSGVNEQFF.

CDR3 region: CASSQVAFRTGQGETQYF. DNA of the CDR3: TGCGCCAGCAGCCAAGTGGCCTTTCGCACGGGACAGGGGGAGACCCAGTACTTC. J is TRBJ2-5 and V is TRBV4-1; 10 nucleotides match TRBD1. The germline V gene encodes CDR1 MGHRA and CDR2 YSYEKL. The CDR3 sequence is 18 residues long. J gave up 5 bases and V 1 base, and 13 bases lay outside the gene matches.